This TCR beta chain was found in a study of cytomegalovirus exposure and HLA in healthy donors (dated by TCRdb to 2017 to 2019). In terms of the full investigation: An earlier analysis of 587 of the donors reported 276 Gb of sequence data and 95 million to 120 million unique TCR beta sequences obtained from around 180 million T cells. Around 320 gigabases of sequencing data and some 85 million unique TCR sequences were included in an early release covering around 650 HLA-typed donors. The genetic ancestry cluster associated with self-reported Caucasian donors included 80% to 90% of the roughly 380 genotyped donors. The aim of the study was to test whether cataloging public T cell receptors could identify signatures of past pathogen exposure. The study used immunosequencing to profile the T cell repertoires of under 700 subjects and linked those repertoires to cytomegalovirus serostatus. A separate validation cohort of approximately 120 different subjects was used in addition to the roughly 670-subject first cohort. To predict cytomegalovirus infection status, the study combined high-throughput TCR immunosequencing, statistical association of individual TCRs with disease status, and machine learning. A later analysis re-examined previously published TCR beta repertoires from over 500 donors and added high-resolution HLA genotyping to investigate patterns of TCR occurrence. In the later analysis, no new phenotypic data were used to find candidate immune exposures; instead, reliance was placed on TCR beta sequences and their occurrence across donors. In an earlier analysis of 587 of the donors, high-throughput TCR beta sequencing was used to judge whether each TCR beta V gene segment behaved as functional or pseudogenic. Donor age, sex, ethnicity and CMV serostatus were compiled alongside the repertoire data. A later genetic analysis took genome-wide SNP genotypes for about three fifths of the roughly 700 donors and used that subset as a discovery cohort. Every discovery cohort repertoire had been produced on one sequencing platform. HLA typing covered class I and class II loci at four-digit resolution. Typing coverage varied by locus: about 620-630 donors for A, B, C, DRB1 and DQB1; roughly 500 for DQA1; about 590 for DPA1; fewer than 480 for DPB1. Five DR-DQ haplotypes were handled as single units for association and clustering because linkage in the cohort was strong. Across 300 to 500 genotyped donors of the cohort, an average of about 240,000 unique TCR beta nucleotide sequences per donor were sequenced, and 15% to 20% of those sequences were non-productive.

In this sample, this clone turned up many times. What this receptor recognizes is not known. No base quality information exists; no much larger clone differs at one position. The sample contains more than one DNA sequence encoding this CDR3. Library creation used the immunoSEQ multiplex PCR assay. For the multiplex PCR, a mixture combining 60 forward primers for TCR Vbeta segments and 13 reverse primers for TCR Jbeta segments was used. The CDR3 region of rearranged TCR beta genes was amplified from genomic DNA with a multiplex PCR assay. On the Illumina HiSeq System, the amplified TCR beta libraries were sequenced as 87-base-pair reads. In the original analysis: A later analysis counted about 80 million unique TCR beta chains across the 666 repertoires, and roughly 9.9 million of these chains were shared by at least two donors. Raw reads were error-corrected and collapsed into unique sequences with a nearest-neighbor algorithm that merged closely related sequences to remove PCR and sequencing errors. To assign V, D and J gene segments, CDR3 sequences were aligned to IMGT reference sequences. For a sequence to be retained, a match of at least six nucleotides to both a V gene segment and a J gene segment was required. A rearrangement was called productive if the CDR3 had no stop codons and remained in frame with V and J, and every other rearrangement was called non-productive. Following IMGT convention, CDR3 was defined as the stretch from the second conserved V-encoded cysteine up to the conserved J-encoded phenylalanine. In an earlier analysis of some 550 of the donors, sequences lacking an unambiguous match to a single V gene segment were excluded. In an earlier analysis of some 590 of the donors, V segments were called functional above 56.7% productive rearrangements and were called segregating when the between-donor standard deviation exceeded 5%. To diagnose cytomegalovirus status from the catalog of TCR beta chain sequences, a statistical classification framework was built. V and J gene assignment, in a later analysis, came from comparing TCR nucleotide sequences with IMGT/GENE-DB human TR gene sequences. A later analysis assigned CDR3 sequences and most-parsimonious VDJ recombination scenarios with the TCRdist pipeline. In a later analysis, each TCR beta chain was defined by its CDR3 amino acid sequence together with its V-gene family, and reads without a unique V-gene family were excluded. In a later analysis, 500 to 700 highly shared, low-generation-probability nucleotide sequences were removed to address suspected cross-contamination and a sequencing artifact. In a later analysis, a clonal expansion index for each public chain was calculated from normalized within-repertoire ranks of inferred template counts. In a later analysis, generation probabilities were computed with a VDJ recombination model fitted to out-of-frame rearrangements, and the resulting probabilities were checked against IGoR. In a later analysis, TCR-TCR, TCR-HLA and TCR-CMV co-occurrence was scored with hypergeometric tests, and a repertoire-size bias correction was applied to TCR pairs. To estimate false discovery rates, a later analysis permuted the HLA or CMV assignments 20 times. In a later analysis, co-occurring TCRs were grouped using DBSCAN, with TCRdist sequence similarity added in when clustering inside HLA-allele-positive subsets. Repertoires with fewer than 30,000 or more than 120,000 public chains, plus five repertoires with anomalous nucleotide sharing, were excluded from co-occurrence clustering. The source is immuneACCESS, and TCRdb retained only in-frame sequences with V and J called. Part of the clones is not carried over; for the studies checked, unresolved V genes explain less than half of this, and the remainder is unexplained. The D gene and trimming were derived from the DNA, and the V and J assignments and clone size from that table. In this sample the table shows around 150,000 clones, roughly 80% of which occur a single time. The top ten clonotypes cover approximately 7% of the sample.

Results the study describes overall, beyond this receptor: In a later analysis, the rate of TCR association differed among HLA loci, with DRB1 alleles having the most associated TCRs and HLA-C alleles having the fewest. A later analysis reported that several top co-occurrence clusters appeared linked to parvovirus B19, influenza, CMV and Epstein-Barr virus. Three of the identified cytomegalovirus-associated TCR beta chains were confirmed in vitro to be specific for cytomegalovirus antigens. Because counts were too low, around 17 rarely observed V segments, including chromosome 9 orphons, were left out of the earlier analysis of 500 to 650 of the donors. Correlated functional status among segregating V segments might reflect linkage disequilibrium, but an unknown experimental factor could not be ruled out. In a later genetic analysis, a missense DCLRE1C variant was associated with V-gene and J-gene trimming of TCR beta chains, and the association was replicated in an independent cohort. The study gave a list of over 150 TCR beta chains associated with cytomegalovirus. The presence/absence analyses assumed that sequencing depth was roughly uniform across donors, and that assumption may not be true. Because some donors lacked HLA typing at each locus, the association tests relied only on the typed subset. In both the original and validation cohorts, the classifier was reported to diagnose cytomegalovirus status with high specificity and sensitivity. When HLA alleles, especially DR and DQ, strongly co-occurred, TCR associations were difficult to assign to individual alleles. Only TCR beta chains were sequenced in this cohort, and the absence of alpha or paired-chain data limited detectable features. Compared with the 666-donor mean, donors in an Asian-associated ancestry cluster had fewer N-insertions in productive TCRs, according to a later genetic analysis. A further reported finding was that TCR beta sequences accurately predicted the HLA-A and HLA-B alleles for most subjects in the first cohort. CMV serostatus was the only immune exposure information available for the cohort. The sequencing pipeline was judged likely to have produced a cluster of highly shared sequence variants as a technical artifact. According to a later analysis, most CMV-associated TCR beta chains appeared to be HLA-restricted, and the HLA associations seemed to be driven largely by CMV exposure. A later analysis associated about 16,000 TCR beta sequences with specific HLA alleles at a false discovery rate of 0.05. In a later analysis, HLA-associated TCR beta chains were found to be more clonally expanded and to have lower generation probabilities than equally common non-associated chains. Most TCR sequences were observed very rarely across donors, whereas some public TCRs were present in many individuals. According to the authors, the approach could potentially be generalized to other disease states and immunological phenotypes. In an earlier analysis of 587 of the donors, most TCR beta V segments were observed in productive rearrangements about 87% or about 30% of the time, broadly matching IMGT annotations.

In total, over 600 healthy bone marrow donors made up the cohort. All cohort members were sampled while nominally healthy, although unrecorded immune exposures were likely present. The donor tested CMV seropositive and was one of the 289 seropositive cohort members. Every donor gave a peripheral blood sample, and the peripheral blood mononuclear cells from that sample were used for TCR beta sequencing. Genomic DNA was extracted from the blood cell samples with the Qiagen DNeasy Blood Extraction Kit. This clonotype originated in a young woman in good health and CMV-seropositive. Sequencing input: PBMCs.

In nucleotides, the sequence is TGTGCCAGCAGTGAAGGGCCCGGGACAGAAGCTTTCTTT. This yields the protein CASSEGPGTEAFF. This chain is built from TRBV2 and TRBJ1-1; 6 matching bases give a weak D call of TRBD1. Trimming costs V 1 base and J 8 bases, and their ends lie 11 bases apart. CDR1 SNHLY and CDR2 FYNNEI are derived from the germline V gene. The CDR3 has 13 amino acids, counting the end cysteine and phenylalanine. The CDR3 DNA has 39 bases and is translated from base 1.